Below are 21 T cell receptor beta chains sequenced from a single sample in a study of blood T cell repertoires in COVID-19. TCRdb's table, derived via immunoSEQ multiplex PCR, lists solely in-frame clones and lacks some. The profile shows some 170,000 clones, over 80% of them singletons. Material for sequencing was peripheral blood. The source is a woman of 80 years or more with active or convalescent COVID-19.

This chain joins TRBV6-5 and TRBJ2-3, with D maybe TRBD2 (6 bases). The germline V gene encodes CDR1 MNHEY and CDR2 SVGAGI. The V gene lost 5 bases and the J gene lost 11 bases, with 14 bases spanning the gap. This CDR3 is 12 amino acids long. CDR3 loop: CASSTTWGGQYF. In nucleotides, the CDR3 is TGTGCCAGCAGTACGACCTGGGGAGGGCAGTATTTT.

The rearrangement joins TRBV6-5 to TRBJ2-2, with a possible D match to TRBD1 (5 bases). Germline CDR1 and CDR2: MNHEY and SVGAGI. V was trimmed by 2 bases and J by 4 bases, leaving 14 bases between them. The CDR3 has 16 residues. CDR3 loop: CASSYGAATFTGELFF. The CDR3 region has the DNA TGTGCCAGCAGTTACGGGGCAGCTACATTCACCGGGGAGCTGTTTTTT.

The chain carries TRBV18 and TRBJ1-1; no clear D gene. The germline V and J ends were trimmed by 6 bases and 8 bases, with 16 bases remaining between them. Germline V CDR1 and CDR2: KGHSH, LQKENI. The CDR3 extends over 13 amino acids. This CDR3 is CASSPGEAPEAFF. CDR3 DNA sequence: TGTGCCAGCTCGCCCGGGGAGGCCCCAGAAGCTTTCTTT.

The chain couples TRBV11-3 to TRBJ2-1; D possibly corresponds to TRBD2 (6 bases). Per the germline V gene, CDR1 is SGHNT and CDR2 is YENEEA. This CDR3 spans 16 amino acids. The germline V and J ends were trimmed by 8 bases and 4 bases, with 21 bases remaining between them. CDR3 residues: CASHSLAGMTYNEQFF. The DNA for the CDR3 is TGTGCCAGCCATTCTCTGGCGGGAATGACATACAATGAGCAGTTCTTC.

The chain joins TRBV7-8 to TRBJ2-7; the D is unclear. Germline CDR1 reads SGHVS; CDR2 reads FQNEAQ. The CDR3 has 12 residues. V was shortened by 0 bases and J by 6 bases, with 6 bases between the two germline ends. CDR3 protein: CASSLAFSEQYF. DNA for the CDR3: TGTGCCAGCAGCTTAGCCTTCTCCGAGCAGTACTTC.

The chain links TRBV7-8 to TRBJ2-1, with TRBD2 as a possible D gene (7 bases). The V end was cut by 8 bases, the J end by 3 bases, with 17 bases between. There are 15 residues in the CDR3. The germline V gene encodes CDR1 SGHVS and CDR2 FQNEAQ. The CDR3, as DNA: TGTGCCAGCGGCCCGAGGGGGGGCCTCTACAATGAGCAGTTCTTC. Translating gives CASGPRGGLYNEQFF.

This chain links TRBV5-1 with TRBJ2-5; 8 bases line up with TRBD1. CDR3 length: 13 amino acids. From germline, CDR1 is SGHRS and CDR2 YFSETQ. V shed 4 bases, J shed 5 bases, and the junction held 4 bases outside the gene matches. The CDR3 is CASSPRDRETQYF. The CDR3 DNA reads TGCGCCAGCAGCCCGCGGGACAGGGAGACCCAGTACTTC.

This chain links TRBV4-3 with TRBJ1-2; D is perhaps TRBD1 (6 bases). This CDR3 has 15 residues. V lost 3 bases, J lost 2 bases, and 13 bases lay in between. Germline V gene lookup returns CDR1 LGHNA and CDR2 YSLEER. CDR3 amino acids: CASSQFGGRNYGYTF. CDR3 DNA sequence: TGCGCCAGCAGCCAGTTCGGGGGGCGGAACTATGGCTACACCTTC.

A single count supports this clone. CDR3 coding DNA: TGTGCCAGCAGCTTGCCCCAGACTACTGAAGCTTTCTTT. Translating it yields CASSLPQTTEAFF. The V gene is TRBV11-2, the J gene TRBJ1-1; D is ambiguous. The V gene's germline CDR1 is SGHAT and CDR2 FQNNGV. The V end was cut by 3 bases, the J end by 5 bases, with 10 bases between. The CDR3 runs 13 residues.

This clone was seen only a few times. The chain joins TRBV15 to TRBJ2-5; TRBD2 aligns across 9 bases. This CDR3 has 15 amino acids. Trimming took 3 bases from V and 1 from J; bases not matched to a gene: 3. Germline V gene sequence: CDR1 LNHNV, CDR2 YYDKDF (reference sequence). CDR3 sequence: CATSSAGGTQETQYF. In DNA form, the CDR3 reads TGTGCCACCAGCAGCGCGGGGGGGACCCAAGAGACCCAGTACTTC.

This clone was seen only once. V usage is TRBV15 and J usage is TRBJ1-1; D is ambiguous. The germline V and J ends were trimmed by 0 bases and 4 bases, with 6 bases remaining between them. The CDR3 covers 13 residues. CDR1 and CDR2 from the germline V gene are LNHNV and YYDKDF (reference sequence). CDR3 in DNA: TGTGCCACCAGCAGAGATGACATCACTGAAGCTTTCTTT. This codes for CATSRDDITEAFF.

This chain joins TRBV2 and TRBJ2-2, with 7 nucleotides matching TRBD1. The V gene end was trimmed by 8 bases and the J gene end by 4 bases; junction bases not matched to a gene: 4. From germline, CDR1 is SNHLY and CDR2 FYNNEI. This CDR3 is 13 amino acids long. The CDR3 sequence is CASFTGVTGELFF. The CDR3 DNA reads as TGTGCCAGCTTTACAGGGGTCACCGGGGAGCTGTTTTTT.

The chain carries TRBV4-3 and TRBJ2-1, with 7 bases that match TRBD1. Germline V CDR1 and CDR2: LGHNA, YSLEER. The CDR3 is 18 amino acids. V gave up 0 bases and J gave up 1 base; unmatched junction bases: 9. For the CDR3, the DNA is TGCGCCAGCAGCCAAGATCTGGCGGCAGGGGGTTCCTACAATGAGCAGTTCTTC. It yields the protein CASSQDLAAGGSYNEQFF.

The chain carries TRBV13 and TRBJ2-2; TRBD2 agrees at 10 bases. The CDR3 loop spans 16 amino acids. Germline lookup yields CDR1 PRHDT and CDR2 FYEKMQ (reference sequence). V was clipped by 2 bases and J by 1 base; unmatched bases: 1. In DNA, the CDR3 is TGTGCCAGCAGCTTACGACTAGCGGGGAACACCGGGGAGCTGTTTTTT. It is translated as CASSLRLAGNTGELFF.

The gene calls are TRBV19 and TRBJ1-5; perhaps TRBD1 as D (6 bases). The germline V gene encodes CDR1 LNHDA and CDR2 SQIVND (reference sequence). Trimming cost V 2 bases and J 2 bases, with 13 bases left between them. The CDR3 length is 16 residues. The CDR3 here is CASSIRAGEGNQPQHF. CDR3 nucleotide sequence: TGTGCCAGTAGTATACGGGCAGGGGAAGGCAATCAGCCCCAGCATTTT.

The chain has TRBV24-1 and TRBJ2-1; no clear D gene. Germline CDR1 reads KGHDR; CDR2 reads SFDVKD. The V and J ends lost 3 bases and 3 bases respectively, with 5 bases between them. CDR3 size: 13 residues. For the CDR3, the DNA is TGTGCCACCAGTGATCCCAGCTACAATGAGCAGTTCTTC. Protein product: CATSDPSYNEQFF.

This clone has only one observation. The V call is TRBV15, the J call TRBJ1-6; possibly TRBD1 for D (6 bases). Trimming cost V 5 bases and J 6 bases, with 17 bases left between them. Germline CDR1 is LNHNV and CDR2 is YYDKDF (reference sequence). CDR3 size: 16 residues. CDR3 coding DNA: TGTGCCACCAGCGAAGGAAGGGGGTTTGGTAATTCACCCCTCCACTTT. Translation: CATSEGRGFGNSPLHF.

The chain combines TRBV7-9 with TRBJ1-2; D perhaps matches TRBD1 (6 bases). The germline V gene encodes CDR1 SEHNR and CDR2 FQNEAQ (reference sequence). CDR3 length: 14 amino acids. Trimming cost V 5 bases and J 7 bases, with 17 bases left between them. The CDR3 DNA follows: TGTGCCAGCAGCCGAAGGACAGTAGAGGGTGGCTACACCTTC. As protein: CASSRRTVEGGYTF.

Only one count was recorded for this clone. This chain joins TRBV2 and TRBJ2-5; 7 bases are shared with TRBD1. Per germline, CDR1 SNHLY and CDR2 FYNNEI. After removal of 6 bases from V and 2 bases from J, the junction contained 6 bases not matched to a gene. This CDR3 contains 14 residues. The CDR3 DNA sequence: TGTGCCAGCAGCTGGGGACAGCAGCAAGAGACCCAGTACTTC. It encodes CASSWGQQQETQYF.

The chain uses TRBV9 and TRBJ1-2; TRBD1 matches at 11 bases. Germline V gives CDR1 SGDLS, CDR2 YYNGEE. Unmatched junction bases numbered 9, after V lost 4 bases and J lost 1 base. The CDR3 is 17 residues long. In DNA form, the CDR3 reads TGTGCCAGCAGCCCCCGGACAGGGGGCGGAATTAACTATGGCTACACCTTC. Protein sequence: CASSPRTGGGINYGYTF.

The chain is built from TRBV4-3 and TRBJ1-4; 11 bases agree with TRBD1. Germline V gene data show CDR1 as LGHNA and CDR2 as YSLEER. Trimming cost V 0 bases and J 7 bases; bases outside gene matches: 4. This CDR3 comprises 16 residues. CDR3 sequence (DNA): TGCGCCAGCAGCCAAGATTGGGGGACAGGGGGTGAAAAACTGTTTTTT. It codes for CASSQDWGTGGEKLFF.